Each of the 27 T cell receptor beta chains below was sequenced from the same sample in a study of blood T cells in healthy people across ages. A second PCR, run for about 6 to 11 cycles, used a sample-barcoded 5' primer plus a J-beta primer mix. From the 5' RACE reads, TCRdb called clonotypes with MiXCR, one entry per CDR3 protein. Of about 640,000 distinct CDR3 sequences listed, under 70% are singletons. Sequences were obtained from blood. The receptors originated from a man aged 60-69 years in good health.

This rearrangement joins TRBV12-5 to TRBJ2-5; D remains ambiguous. The length of the CDR3 is 13 residues. CDR1 and CDR2 (germline): LGHNT, FRNRAP. The V gene lost 3 bases and the J gene lost 5 bases, with 10 bases spanning the gap. CDR3 region: CASGLRVSETQYF. The CDR3 DNA reads TGTGCTAGTGGTTTACGGGTATCCGAGACCCAGTACTTC.

The V call is TRBV20-1, the J call TRBJ1-2; no clear D gene. CDR3 size: 15 residues. Germline V gene sequence: CDR1 DFQATT, CDR2 SNEGSKA (reference sequence). V dropped 1 base and J dropped 1 base, with 13 bases sitting between them. The CDR3 DNA reads TGCAGTGCTAGAGGCAGTACCTGGGATAACTATGGCTACACCTTC. Translated, it gives CSARGSTWDNYGYTF.

The chain uses TRBV3-1 and TRBJ2-7; no definite D call. V lost 4 bases, J lost 4 bases, and 14 bases lay in between. The CDR3 has 14 amino acids. CDR1 LGHDT and CDR2 YNNKEL come from the germline V gene (reference sequence). The CDR3 nucleotides read TGTGCCAGCAGCCCCCAGTTTAAGGATTACGAGCAGTACTTC. It is translated as CASSPQFKDYEQYF.

The V gene is TRBV20-1, the J gene TRBJ2-3; a possible D gene is TRBD1 (5 bases). Germline V gives CDR1 DFQATT, CDR2 SNEGSKA (reference sequence). CDR3 size: 16 residues. V lost 3 bases and J lost 0, with 16 bases in between. CDR3 in amino acids: CSASQGRPFSTDTQYF. CDR3 bases: TGCAGTGCTAGTCAGGGCAGGCCCTTTAGCACAGATACGCAGTATTTT.

The gene calls are TRBV5-1 and TRBJ1-1, with a weak D call TRBD1 (6 bases). Germline CDR1 SGHRS, CDR2 YFSETQ. The CDR3 has 15 amino acids. The V end lost 4 bases, the J end lost 3 bases, and 16 bases lay between the germline ends. CDR3 loop: CASSPTAGVDTEAFF. The CDR3 nucleotides read TGCGCCAGCAGCCCGACGGCAGGGGTCGACACTGAAGCTTTCTTT.

This chain joins TRBV7-6 and TRBJ2-1, with a possible D match to TRBD2 (6 bases). The germline V gene has CDR1 SGHVS and CDR2 FNYEAQ. The CDR3 consists of 12 residues. V was shortened by 7 bases and J by 6 bases, with 10 bases between the two germline ends. The CDR3 reads CASNLGGNEQFF. CDR3 in DNA: TGTGCCAGCAACTTGGGGGGCAATGAGCAGTTCTTC.

V gene TRBV20-1 combines with J gene TRBJ2-1; no clear D. The germline V gene has CDR1 DFQATT and CDR2 SNEGSKA (reference sequence). This CDR3 has 11 residues. V lost 6 bases and J 9 bases, leaving 12 bases between the germline ends. The CDR3 bases are TGCAGTGCCAAAGTGCAAATTGAGCAGTTCTTC. As protein: CSAKVQIEQFF.

J is TRBJ2-6 and V is TRBV7-2; 8 nucleotides align to TRBD1. CDR3 length equals 17 residues. Trimming cost V 1 base and J 2 bases; bases outside gene matches: 4. CDR1 and CDR2 from the germline V gene are SGHTA and FQGNSA. As DNA, the CDR3 is TGTGCCAGCAGCTTAGTCCAGGGGGCAACTGGGGCCAACGTCCTGACTTTC. It codes for CASSLVQGATGANVLTF.

This clonotype was found a few times. The chain joins TRBV20-1 to TRBJ2-7; a possible D gene is TRBD2 (6 bases). The V gene lost 3 bases and the J gene lost 5 bases, with 11 bases spanning the gap. This CDR3 is built from 12 residues. CDR1 is DFQATT, CDR2 SNEGSKA, per germline (reference sequence). DNA for the CDR3: TGCAGTGCTAGGAGCGGAGGGCACGAGCAGTACTTC. This sequence encodes CSARSGGHEQYF.

The chain joins TRBV15 to TRBJ2-3; 10 bases fit TRBD2. The CDR3 contains 16 residues. J was trimmed by 0 bases and V by 3 bases; bases with no gene match: 3. Germline lookup yields CDR1 LNHNV and CDR2 YYDKDF (reference sequence). The DNA for the CDR3 is TGTGCCACCAGCAGCCGGACTAGCGGCAGCACAGATACGCAGTATTTT. It translates to CATSSRTSGSTDTQYF.

This clonotype was seen only a few times. The chain is built from TRBV12-3 or TRBV12-4 and TRBJ1-1; perhaps TRBD1 as D (5 bases). V lost 8 bases and J 0 bases, leaving 10 bases between the germline ends. The CDR3 has 13 residues. The CDR3 is CASATRVNTEAFF. DNA for the CDR3: TGTGCCAGCGCAACCAGGGTGAACACTGAAGCTTTCTTT.

This sequence joins TRBV20-1 and TRBJ2-3; D could derive from TRBD1 or TRBD2 (5 bases each). Trimming removed 3 bases at V and 2 bases at J, with 15 bases between. Germline CDR1 DFQATT, CDR2 SNEGSKA (reference sequence). The CDR3 extends over 15 amino acids. The CDR3, as DNA: TGCAGTGCTAGCCCCCCGGGACCAAACACAGATACGCAGTATTTT. It translates to CSASPPGPNTDTQYF.

CDR3 protein: CSVEPTGAYGYTF. In DNA form, the CDR3 reads TGCAGCGTTGAACCTACAGGGGCCTATGGCTACACCTTC. J is TRBJ1-2 and V is TRBV29-1, with 7 bases identical to TRBD1. After removal of 2 bases from V and 4 bases from J, the junction contained 4 bases not matched to a gene. Germline V lookup: CDR1 SQVTM, CDR2 ANQGSEA. The CDR3 is 13 amino acids.

This clonotype was counted a few times. This chain links TRBV13 with TRBJ2-1, with TRBD2 matching over 9 bases. With 3 bases clipped from V and 10 bases from J, the junction kept 4 bases outside the gene matches. The CDR3 loop spans 13 amino acids. CDR1 is PRHDT and CDR2 is FYEKMQ in the germline V gene (reference sequence). The CDR3 reads CASSFPSGVEQFF. The CDR3 DNA is TGTGCCAGCAGCTTCCCTAGCGGGGTGGAGCAGTTCTTC.

The V gene is TRBV7-2, the J gene TRBJ2-2; a possible D gene is TRBD1 (5 bases). This CDR3 is 14 amino acids long. CDR1 is SGHTA and CDR2 is FQGNSA in the germline V gene. V was clipped by 1 base and J by 11 bases, with 14 bases between them. The chain's CDR3 is CASSLVGQGRELFF. The CDR3 DNA sequence: TGTGCCAGCAGCTTAGTAGGGCAGGGAAGAGAGCTGTTTTTT. Drawing the rest from reference TRBV7-2 and TRBJ2-2, the complete variable domain is GAGVSQSPSNKVTEKGKDVELRCDPISGHTALYWYRQSLGQGLEFLIYFQGNSAPDKSGLPSDRFSAERTGGSVSTLTIQRTQQEDSAVYLCASSLVGQGRELFFGEGSRLTVL.

This chain connects TRBV27 to TRBJ2-1, with 14 bases aligning to TRBD2. Germline V gives CDR1 MNHEY, CDR2 SMNVEV (reference sequence). This CDR3 region has 16 residues. With 3 bases clipped from V and 8 bases from J, the junction kept 6 bases outside the gene matches. Here the CDR3 reads CASSLTSGGVVHEQFF. For the CDR3, the DNA is TGTGCCAGCAGTTTGACTAGCGGGGGGGTTGTACATGAGCAGTTCTTC.

A few counts support this clonotype. Here the CDR3 DNA reads TGCAGTGCTAGAGTGGGAGTTCGTAGCTACGAGCAGTACTTC. It specifies CSARVGVRSYEQYF. The chain links TRBV20-1 to TRBJ2-7; D might be TRBD2 (5 bases). CDR1 is DFQATT, CDR2 SNEGSKA, per germline (reference sequence). With 1 base removed from V and 3 bases from J, the gap between germline ends came to 13 bases. CDR3 size: 14 residues.

The rearrangement joins TRBV18 to TRBJ2-5; the D call may be TRBD1 or TRBD2 (5 bases each). CDR1 KGHSH and CDR2 LQKENI come from the germline V gene. V gave up 8 bases and J gave up 11 bases, with 18 bases separating them. The CDR3 totals 12 residues. For the CDR3, the DNA is TGTGCCAGCGCCCTTGAGGGGTACGAACAGTACTTC. Translation gives CASALEGYEQYF.

The sample holds a few counts of this clonotype. V and J are TRBV20-1 and TRBJ1-2; D uncertain. The CDR3 length is 11 residues. The germline CDR1 and CDR2 sequences are DFQATT and SNEGSKA (reference sequence). The V end lost 5 bases, the J end lost 6 bases, and 10 bases lay between the germline ends. CDR3 region: CSAPRGDGYTF. CDR3 in DNA: TGCAGTGCTCCAAGAGGCGATGGCTACACCTTC.

CDR3 DNA: TGCAGCGTTGAAGATCAGGGGACAGGCTTCCGTACGCAGTATTTT. Its protein is CSVEDQGTGFRTQYF. V and J are TRBV29-1 and TRBJ2-3; 8 bases are shared with TRBD1. Germline V gives CDR1 SQVTM, CDR2 ANQGSEA. With 0 bases clipped from V and 8 bases from J, the junction kept 10 bases outside the gene matches. This CDR3 has 15 residues.

The chain is built from TRBV7-9 and TRBJ1-6, with TRBD1 matching 9 bases. This CDR3 is built from 16 residues. Germline trimming cut 5 bases from V and 7 bases from J; bases unmatched to any gene: 9. Per the germline V gene, CDR1 is SEHNR and CDR2 is FQNEAQ (reference sequence). Written as DNA, the CDR3 is TGTGCCAGCAGCAAGGGGACAGGGATTACCAATTCACCCCTCCACTTT. This codes for CASSKGTGITNSPLHF.

This clonotype was seen a handful of times. This chain connects TRBV12-3 or TRBV12-4 to TRBJ2-3; D may be TRBD1 (5 bases). The ends were cut back, 6 bases at V and 0 bases at J, with 10 bases in the middle. The CDR3 has 14 residues. The CDR3 nucleotides read TGTGCCAGCAGCTTGGACACGAGCACAGATACGCAGTATTTT. It translates to CASSLDTSTDTQYF.

The chain recombines TRBV6-5 with TRBJ2-6; possible D gene TRBD1, 6 bases. The ends were cut back, 6 bases at V and 1 base at J, with 10 bases in the middle. CDR1 is MNHEY, CDR2 SVGAGI, per germline. The CDR3 is 15 residues long. CDR3 in amino acids: CASRGGQSGANVLTF. CDR3 nucleotide sequence: TGTGCCAGCAGGGGTGGACAGTCTGGGGCCAACGTCCTGACTTTC.

This clonotype was recorded only once. The CDR3 region has the DNA TGTGCCAGCGGAAGGGGACAGGGCCACGAGCAGTACTTC. This sequence encodes CASGRGQGHEQYF. The gene calls are TRBV11-3 and TRBJ2-7; 9 positions agree with TRBD1. CDR1 and CDR2 from the germline V gene are SGHNT and YENEEA. CDR3 length equals 13 residues. The trim removed 8 bases at V and 5 bases at J, leaving 7 bases unmatched.

This clonotype was observed many times. This sequence joins TRBV6-5 and TRBJ1-1; D remains unclear. Germline V lookup: CDR1 MNHEY, CDR2 SVGAGI. V dropped 6 bases and J dropped 5 bases, with 19 bases sitting between them. CDR3 size: 15 residues. The CDR3 sequence is CASRAGRRRETEAFF. The CDR3 DNA sequence: TGTGCCAGCAGGGCTGGCAGGAGGAGGGAGACTGAAGCTTTCTTT.

V is TRBV15 and J is TRBJ2-1; 16 bases agree with TRBD2. Germline-derived CDR1 and CDR2 are LNHNV and YYDKDF (reference sequence). The length of the CDR3 is 17 residues. V lost 0 bases, J lost 5 bases, and 1 base stayed unmatched. CDR3 residues: CATSREGLAGGNNEQFF. CDR3 sequence (DNA): TGTGCCACCAGCAGAGAGGGACTAGCGGGGGGGAACAATGAGCAGTTCTTC.

The V call is TRBV2, the J call TRBJ2-5; 10 bases fit TRBD2. With 4 bases clipped from V and 3 bases from J, the junction kept 5 bases outside the gene matches. This CDR3 region has 15 residues. CDR1 and CDR2 (germline): SNHLY, FYNNEI. The CDR3 loop is CASSAASGGKETQYF. As DNA, the CDR3 is TGTGCCAGCAGTGCCGCTAGCGGGGGCAAAGAGACCCAGTACTTC.